The rows below give T cell receptor beta chains drawn from one sample of a study of T cell responses to AZD1222 COVID-19 vaccine. Clones were sequenced by immunoSEQ multiplex PCR, and TCRdb holds only the in-frame ones, with some missing. Here the sample spans approximately 52,000 clones, about 87% being singletons. The sequenced sample was peripheral blood, obtained 28 days after the second AZD1222 dose. Every receptor here comes from an adult who received the AZD1222 COVID-19 vaccine. The CDR3 runs from the conserved cysteine through the conserved F or W. The order of the fields is J gene, V gene, clone size, D gene, CDR3 DNA, CDR3 protein. A D gene is named only where the DNA matches it firmly. Clone size is not always given. Where it is, it says once, few, many or a class for expanded clones.

j_gene: TRBJ2-3
v_gene: TRBV28
abundance: NA
d_gene: TRBD2
CDR3nt: TGTGCCAGCAGTAAATCGCCGGGACTAGGAGCTAGCACAGATACGCAGTATTTT
CDR3aa: CASSKSPGLGASTDTQYF

j_gene: TRBJ2-7
v_gene: TRBV12-2
abundance: once
d_gene: NA
CDR3nt: TGTGCAAGTCGCTCAAACGGGACAGGGGCCTACGAGCAGTACTTC
CDR3aa: CASRSNGTGAYEQYF

j_gene: TRBJ1-2
v_gene: TRBV5-1
abundance: NA
d_gene: NA
CDR3nt: TGCGCCAGCAGCCCCGGACCAGGGTCCTATGGCTACACCTTC
CDR3aa: CASSPGPGSYGYTF

j_gene: TRBJ2-7
v_gene: TRBV19
abundance: NA
d_gene: TRBD1
CDR3nt: TGTGCCAGTAGTGCAGGGGGAACACGCGAGCAGTACTTC
CDR3aa: CASSAGGTREQYF

j_gene: TRBJ2-5
v_gene: TRBV9
abundance: once
d_gene: TRBD2
CDR3nt: TGTGCCAGCAGCGTCGGACTAGCGGGGGGAGAGACCCAGTACTTC
CDR3aa: CASSVGLAGGETQYF

j_gene: TRBJ1-5
v_gene: TRBV10-3
abundance: NA
d_gene: TRBD1
CDR3nt: TGTGCCATCAGGGACGGACAGGGGATGGGTCAGCCCCAGCATTTT
CDR3aa: CAIRDGQGMGQPQHF

j_gene: TRBJ1-1
v_gene: TRBV5-8
abundance: once
d_gene: NA
CDR3nt: TGTGCCAGCAGCTTGGGGGGGAGGACTGAAGCTTTCTTT
CDR3aa: CASSLGGRTEAFF

j_gene: TRBJ1-5
v_gene: TRBV28
abundance: NA
d_gene: NA
CDR3nt: TGTGCCAGCAGTTTCGTGGGGGGCAGCAATCAGCCCCAGCATTTT
CDR3aa: CASSFVGGSNQPQHF

j_gene: TRBJ2-2
v_gene: TRBV9
abundance: NA
d_gene: NA
CDR3nt: TGTGCCAGCAGCGTAGAAAGTTCCCGGGACGGGGAGCTGTTTTTT
CDR3aa: CASSVESSRDGELFF

j_gene: TRBJ1-2
v_gene: TRBV10-2
abundance: once
d_gene: NA
CDR3nt: TGCGCCAGCAAGGGCCGAGGGGTCAGGGATGGCTACACCTTC
CDR3aa: CASKGRGVRDGYTF

j_gene: TRBJ2-2
v_gene: TRBV24-1
abundance: few
d_gene: NA
CDR3nt: TGTGCCACCAGTGATCACAGGGTTCCAAACACCGGGGAGCTGTTTTTT
CDR3aa: CATSDHRVPNTGELFF

j_gene: TRBJ2-5
v_gene: TRBV5-1
abundance: NA
d_gene: TRBD1
CDR3nt: TGCGCCAGCAGCTACCGGGACAGGGGGCGAAGGCAAGAGACCCAGTACTTC
CDR3aa: CASSYRDRGRRQETQYF